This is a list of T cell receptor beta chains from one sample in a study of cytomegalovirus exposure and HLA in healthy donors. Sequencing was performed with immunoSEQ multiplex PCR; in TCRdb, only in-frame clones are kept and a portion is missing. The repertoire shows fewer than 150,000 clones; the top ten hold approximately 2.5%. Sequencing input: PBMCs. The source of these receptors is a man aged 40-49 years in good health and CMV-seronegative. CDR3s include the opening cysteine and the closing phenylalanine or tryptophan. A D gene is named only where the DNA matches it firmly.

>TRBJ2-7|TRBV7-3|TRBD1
TGTGCCAGCAGCTTAACCTCGACAGGGGAGGCCACCTACGAGCAGTACTTC
CASSLTSTGEATYEQYF
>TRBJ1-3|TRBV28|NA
TGTGCCAGCTCGGGTCTTAACTCTGGAAACACCATATATTTT
CASSGLNSGNTIYF
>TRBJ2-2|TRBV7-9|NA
TGTGCCAGCAGCGATTCCCAGGGGTTAGGGGAGCTGTTTTTT
CASSDSQGLGELFF
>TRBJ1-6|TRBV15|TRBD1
TGTGCCACCAGCAGACTAGGACAGGGCAATAATTCACCCCTCCACTTT
CATSRLGQGNNSPLHF
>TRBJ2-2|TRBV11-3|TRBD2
TGTGCCAGCAGCTCCTATGGGGGGGACCACACCGGGGAGCTGTTTTTT
CASSSYGGDHTGELFF
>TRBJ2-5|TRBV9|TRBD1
TGTGCCAGCAGTCGCACCCCGGGACAGGGTGAGGAGACCCAGTACTTC
CASSRTPGQGEETQYF
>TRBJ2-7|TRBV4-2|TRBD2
TGTGCCAGCAGCCAAGATTTAGACGGGGGGGTATACGAGCAGTACTTC
CASSQDLDGGVYEQYF
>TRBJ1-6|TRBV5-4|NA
TGTGCCAGCAGCTTGGGTTTCGAGGCACTCCACTTT
CASSLGFEALHF
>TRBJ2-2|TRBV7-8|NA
TGTGCCAGCAGCTTAGCGGGGGCGCCCGGGGAGCTGTTTTTT
CASSLAGAPGELFF
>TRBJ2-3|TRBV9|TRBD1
TGTGCCAGCAGCGTAGACCGAGGGGGCCGCAGCACAGATACGCAGTATTTT
CASSVDRGGRSTDTQYF
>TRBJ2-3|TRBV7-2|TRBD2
TGTGCCAGCAGCTCCCTAAGCGGCTCAGCGGGGGACTCCGATACGCAGTATTTT
CASSSLSGSAGDSDTQYF
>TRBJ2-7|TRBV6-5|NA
TGTGCCAGCAGTTACTCCCCTACCGGGGGTTACGAGCAGTACTTC
CASSYSPTGGYEQYF
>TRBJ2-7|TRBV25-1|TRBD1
TGTGCCAGCAGTGAATATGGACAGGCGACGGGGGAGCAGTACTTC
CASSEYGQATGEQYF
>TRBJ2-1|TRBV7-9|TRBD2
TGTGCCAGCAGCAAGGGGCTAGCGGGGGCCATGAGTGATAATGAGCAGTTCTTC
CASSKGLAGAMSDNEQFF
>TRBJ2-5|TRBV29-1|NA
TGCAGCGTTGTGCCCACAACAGGGACCGCAGAGACCCAGTACTTC
CSVVPTTGTAETQYF
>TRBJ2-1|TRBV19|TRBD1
TGTGCCAGTAGTATAGCAGGGGGAAGCTACTACAATGAGCAGTTCTTC
CASSIAGGSYYNEQFF
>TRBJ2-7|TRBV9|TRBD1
TGTGCCAGCAGCCCGGGACAGTCTACGTTCTACGAGCAGTACTTC
CASSPGQSTFYEQYF
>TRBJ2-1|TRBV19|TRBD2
TGTGCCAGTAGTAGGGGGACTAGCACCCTCTCCTACAATGAGCAGTTCTTC
CASSRGTSTLSYNEQFF
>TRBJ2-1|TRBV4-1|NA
TGCGCCAGCAGCCAAGATGTTGGGCGGGTAGTAAATGAGCAGTTCTTC
CASSQDVGRVVNEQFF
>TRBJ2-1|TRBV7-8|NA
TGTGCCAGCAGCTTAGAGGGCCAGGGGTACAATGAGCAGTTCTTC
CASSLEGQGYNEQFF
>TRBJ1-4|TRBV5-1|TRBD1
TGCGCCAGCAGTACTCAGGGGGTGGGCGAAAAACTGTTTTTT
CASSTQGVGEKLFF
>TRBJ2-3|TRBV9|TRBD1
TGTGCCAGCAGCGAGGGGGCGGGCATTGCAGATACGCAGTATTTT
CASSEGAGIADTQYF
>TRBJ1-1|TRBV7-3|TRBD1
TGTGCCAGCAGCTTGGGGCAGGGGGCGGAGGATTTCTTT
CASSLGQGAEDFF
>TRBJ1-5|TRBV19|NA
TGTGCCAGTAGTCCCCTAGACAGAGGCAATCAGCCCCAGCATTTT
CASSPLDRGNQPQHF
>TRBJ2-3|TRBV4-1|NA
TGCGCCAGCAGCCAAGTGGGAGGCGTTGGCACAGATACGCAGTATTTT
CASSQVGGVGTDTQYF
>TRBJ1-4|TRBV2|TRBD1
TGTGCCAGCAAGCTCGGGACAGGGGGCGTACGCGAAAAACTGTTTTTT
CASKLGTGGVREKLFF
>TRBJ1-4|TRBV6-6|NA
TGTGCCAGCAGTTACCCAGGGGAACTGGAAAAACTGTTTTTT
CASSYPGELEKLFF
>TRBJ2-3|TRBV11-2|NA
TGTGCCAGCAGCTTAGGGAGGACGCTATCAAGAACAGATACGCAGTATTTT
CASSLGRTLSRTDTQYF
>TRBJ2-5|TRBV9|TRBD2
TGTGCCAGCAGCGTAGCTACGGGGCGGGGGCAAGAGACCCAGTACTTC
CASSVATGRGQETQYF
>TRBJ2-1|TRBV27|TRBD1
TGTGCCAGCAGTTTAGGCCCAGGGGGTTACAATGAGCAGTTCTTC
CASSLGPGGYNEQFF
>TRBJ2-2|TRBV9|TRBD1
TGTGCCAGCAGCGTTTCGGGGACAGTTATCACCGGGGAGCTGTTTTTT
CASSVSGTVITGELFF
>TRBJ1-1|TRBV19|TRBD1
TGTGCCAGTAAAGAAACAGGGGGACGGGCTTTCTTT
CASKETGGRAFF
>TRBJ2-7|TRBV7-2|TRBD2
TGTGCCAGCAGCTTAGAGCCTCGGCGGGGGGCGGCCTACGAGCAGTACTTC
CASSLEPRRGAAYEQYF
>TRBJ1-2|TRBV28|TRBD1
TGTGCCAGCCTGAACCGATGGGACAGCGGATATGGCTACACCTTC
CASLNRWDSGYGYTF
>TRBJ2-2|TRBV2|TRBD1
TGTGCCAGCAGAGGACAGGGTATAGGCACCGGGGAGCTGTTTTTT
CASRGQGIGTGELFF
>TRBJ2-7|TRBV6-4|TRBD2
TGTGCCAGCAGTGACTCTCCTGTGCGGGGGGGCGGACACGAGCAGTACTTC
CASSDSPVRGGGHEQYF
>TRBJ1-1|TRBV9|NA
TGTGCCAGCAGCCCTTTGGGGTCGGGAACTGAAGCTTTCTTT
CASSPLGSGTEAFF
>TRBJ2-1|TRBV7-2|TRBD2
TGTGCCAGCAGCTTTAGCGGGGGGGCTTACAATGAGCAGTTCTTC
CASSFSGGAYNEQFF
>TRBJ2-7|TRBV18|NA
TGTGCCAGCTCCCGCGGTTCTGATTCAGCCTACGAGCAGTACTTC
CASSRGSDSAYEQYF
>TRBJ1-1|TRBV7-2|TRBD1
TGTGCCAGCAGCTTGACAGGGAGGACTGAAGCTTTCTTT
CASSLTGRTEAFF
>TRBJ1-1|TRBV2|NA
TGTGCCAGCAGTGATGAGGTAAACACTGAAGCTTTCTTT
CASSDEVNTEAFF
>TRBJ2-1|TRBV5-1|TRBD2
TGCGCCAGCAGCGTCATAGCGGGGGGTGAGCAGTTCTTC
CASSVIAGGEQFF
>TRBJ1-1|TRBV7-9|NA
TGTGCCAGCAGCATTTCGGGGGATGGGATGGCTTTCTTT
CASSISGDGMAFF
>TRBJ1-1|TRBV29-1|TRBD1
TGCAGCGTCTCGGGACAGGGGAGAATAGCTTTCTTT
CSVSGQGRIAFF
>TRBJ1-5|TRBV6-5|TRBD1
TGTGCCAGCAGTTACTCGGACAGGGGTCAGCCCCAGCATTTT
CASSYSDRGQPQHF
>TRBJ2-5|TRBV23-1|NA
TGCGCCAGCAGCCCAAGTGGCATTGAGACCCAGTACTTC
CASSPSGIETQYF
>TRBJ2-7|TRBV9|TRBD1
TGTGCCAGCAGCGTAGACGGACAGGGGGGTAGCGAGCAGTACTTC
CASSVDGQGGSEQYF
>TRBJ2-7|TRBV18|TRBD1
TGTGCCAGCTCACTACAGGGGCTAGACTACGAGCAGTACTTC
CASSLQGLDYEQYF
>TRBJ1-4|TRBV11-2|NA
TGTGCCAGCAGCTCACAGGGATTCGCTAATGAAAAACTGTTTTTT
CASSSQGFANEKLFF
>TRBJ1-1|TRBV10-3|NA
TGTGCCATCAGTGAGTCCCGCGGGAACACTGAAGCTTTCTTT
CAISESRGNTEAFF
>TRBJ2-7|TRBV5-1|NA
TGCGCCAGCAGCACCTGGACTGCCTACGAGCAGTACTTC
CASSTWTAYEQYF
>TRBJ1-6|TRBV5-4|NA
TGTGCCAGCAGCTTTTTTGGGGTTGTCGGGGATCCCCTCCACTTT
CASSFFGVVGDPLHF
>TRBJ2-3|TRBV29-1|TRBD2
TGCAGCATTATCCGACTAGCGGGGGGAGATACGCAGTATTTT
CSIIRLAGGDTQYF
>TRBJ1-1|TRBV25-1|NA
TGTGCCAGCAGTGGGCAGTACACTGAAGCTTTCTTT
CASSGQYTEAFF
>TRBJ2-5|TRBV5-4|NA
TGTGCCAGCAGCGGGATAGGACAGTTGGAGACCCAGTACTTC
CASSGIGQLETQYF
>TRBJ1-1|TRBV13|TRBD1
TGTGCCAGCAGCTTAAGCGGGACAGGGGACACTGAAGCTTTCTTT
CASSLSGTGDTEAFF
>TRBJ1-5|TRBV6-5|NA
TGTGCCAGCCGGGGGGGAAGCAATCAGCCCCAGCATTTT
CASRGGSNQPQHF
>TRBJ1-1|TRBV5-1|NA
TGCGCCAGCAATCCCGGACATTACACTGAAGCTTTCTTT
CASNPGHYTEAFF
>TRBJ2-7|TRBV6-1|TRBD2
TGTGCCAGCAGACCCAGCGGGGGGGCCTACGAGCAGTACTTC
CASRPSGGAYEQYF
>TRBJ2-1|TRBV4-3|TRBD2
TGCGCCAGCAGCCTAACTAGCGGGGGGGCCGCTGAGCAGTTCTTC
CASSLTSGGAAEQFF